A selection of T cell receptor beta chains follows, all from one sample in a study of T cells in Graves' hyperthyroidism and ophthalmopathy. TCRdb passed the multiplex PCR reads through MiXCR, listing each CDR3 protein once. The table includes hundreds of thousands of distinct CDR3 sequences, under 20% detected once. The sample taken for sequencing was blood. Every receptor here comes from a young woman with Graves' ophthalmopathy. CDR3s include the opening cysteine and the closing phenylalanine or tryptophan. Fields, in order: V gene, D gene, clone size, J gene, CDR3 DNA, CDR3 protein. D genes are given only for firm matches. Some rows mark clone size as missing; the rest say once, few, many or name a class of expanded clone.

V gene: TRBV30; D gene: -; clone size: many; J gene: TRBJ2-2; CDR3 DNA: TGTGCCTGGAGTCCGGACGGCGGGGAGCTGTTTTTT; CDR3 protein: CAWSPDGGELFF
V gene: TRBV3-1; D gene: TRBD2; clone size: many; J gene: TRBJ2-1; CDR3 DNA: TGTGCCAGCAGCCAAGACCATCCTGCTAGCGGGGGGATCCCCTCCTACAATGAGCAGTTCTTC; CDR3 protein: CASSQDHPASGGIPSYNEQFF
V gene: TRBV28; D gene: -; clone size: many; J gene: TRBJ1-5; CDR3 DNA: TGTGCCAGCAGTCCCTGGACCGCTAATCAGCCCCAGCATTTT; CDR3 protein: CASSPWTANQPQHF
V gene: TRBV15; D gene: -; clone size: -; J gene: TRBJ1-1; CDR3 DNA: TGTGCCACCAGCAGAGATAAGGAAGTTGCTGAAGCTTTCTTT; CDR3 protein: CATSRDKEVAEAFF
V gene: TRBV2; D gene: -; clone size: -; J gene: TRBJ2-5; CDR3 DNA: TGTGCCAGCATCGGCCTTCAAGAGACCCAGTACTTC; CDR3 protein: CASIGLQETQYF
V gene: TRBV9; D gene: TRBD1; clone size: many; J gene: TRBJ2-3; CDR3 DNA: TGTGCCAGCAGCTACCGACAGGGGATAACAGATACGCAGTATTTT; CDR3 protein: CASSYRQGITDTQYF
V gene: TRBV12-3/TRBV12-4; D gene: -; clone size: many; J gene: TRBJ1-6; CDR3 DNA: TGTGCCAGCAGTGGGGGTCCTAATTCACCCCTCCACTTT; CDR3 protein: CASSGGPNSPLHF
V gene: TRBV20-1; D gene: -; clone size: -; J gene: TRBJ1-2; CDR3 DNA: TGCACCACGGACAGTGTTAACTATGGCTACACCTTC; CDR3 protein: CTTDSVNYGYTF
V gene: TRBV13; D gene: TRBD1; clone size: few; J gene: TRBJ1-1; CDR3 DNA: TGTGCCAGCAGTTCCGCGACAGGGGACACTGAAGCTTTCTTT; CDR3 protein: CASSSATGDTEAFF
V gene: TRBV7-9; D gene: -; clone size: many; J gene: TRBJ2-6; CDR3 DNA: TGTGCCAGCAGCCCACCAGGGGGGGCCCACTCTGGGGCCAACGTCCTGACTTTC; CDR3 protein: CASSPPGGAHSGANVLTF
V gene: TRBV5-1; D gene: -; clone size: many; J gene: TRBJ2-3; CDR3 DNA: TGCGCCAGCAGCTTAAGACGGGCTACAGATACGCAGTATTTT; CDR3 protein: CASSLRRATDTQYF
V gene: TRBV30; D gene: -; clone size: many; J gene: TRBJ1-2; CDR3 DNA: TGTGCCTGGAGTGTCCAGGGAAGTGGCTACACCTTC; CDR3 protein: CAWSVQGSGYTF
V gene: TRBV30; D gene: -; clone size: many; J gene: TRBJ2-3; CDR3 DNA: TGTGGATGGGGGACTAGCACAGATACGCAGTATTTT; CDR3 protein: CGWGTSTDTQYF
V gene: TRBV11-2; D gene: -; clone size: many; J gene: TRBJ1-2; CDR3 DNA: TGTGCCAGCAGGGCCGGAGGGGCTAACTATGGCTACACCTTC; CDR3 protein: CASRAGGANYGYTF
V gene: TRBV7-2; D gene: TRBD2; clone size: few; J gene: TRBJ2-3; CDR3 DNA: TGTGCCAGCAGCAAGGGACTAGCGGGGGACCTGAATACGCAGTATTTT; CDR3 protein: CASSKGLAGDLNTQYF
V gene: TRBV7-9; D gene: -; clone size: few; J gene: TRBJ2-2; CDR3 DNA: TGTGCCAGCAGCTTAGTCTTGGGGGCCGGGGAGCTGTTTTTT; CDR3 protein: CASSLVLGAGELFF
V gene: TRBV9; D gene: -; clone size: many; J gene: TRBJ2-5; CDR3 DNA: TGTGCCAGCAGCGTAGATGGGGGGTGGATGGCCCAGTACTTC; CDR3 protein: CASSVDGGWMAQYF
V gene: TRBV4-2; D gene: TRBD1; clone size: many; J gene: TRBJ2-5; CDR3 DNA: TGTGCCAGCAGCCAAGATGGACAGGGGCAAGAGACCCAGTACTTC; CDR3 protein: CASSQDGQGQETQYF
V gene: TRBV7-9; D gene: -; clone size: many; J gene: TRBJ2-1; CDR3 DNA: TGTGCCAGCAGCCCCGCGGAGGGGGAGAACAATGAGCAGTTCTTC; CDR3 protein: CASSPAEGENNEQFF
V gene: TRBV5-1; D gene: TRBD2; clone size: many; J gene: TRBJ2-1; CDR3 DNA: TGCGCCAGCAGCCCGAGACCCCTGACGAGCGGGATTGATGAGCAGTTCTTC; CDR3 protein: CASSPRPLTSGIDEQFF
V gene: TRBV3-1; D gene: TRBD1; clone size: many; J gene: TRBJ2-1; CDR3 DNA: TGTGCCAGCAGCCAAACGACAGGGGTCCCCTACAATGAGCAGTTCTTC; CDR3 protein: CASSQTTGVPYNEQFF
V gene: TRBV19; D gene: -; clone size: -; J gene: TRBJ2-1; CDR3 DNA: TGTGCCAGTAGTCGCGGAGGTGATCGCAACTACAATGAGCAGTTCTTC; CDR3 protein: CASSRGGDRNYNEQFF
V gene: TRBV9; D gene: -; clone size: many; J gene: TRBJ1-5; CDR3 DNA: TGTGCCAGCAGCGTAGGGGATAGCAATCAGCCCCAGCATTTT; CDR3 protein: CASSVGDSNQPQHF
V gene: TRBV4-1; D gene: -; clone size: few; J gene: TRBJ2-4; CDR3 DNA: TGCGCCAGCAGCCAAGCAGGGGGGCTCCTTCTTCCAAACATTCAGTACTTC; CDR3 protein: CASSQAGGLLLPNIQYF
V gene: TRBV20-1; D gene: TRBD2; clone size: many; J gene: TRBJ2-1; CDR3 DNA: TGCAGTGCTTCCGGGACTAGCGCGTTAAGCTCCTACAATGAGCAGTTCTTC; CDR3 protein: CSASGTSALSSYNEQFF
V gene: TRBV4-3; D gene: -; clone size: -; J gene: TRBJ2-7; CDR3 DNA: TGCGCCAGCAGCCAAGAGGTGTCATCGAAAGAGCAGTACTTC; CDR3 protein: CASSQEVSSKEQYF
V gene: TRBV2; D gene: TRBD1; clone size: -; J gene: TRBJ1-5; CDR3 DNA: TGTGCCAGCAGTGAAGCCAGGGGGAATCAGCTTCAGCATTTT; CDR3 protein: CASSEARGNQLQHF
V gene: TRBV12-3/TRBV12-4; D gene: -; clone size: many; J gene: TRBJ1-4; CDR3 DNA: TGTGCCAGCAGTTTGGGTGGTGCTGAAAAACTGTTTTTT; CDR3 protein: CASSLGGAEKLFF
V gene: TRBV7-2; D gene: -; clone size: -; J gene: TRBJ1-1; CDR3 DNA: TGTGCCAGCAGATTTAATGTGAACACTGAAGCTTTCTTT; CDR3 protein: CASRFNVNTEAFF